This is a list of T cell receptor beta chains from one sample in a study of technical replicates of blood from a handful of donors. Sequencing used immunoSEQ multiplex PCR; TCRdb keeps in-frame clones, though not all of them. Of about 60,000 clones in the sample, just under 90% were seen once. Sequenced material: PBMCs. The receptors shown here come from a human donor in good health. Some clones in this sample may be carry-over from other donors' samples. Both conserved end residues are part of each CDR3. The D gene is left open where the match is weak. Not all rows give a size; the values are once, few, many and, for expanded clones, a class.

d_call j_call v_call clone_size cdr3_aa cdr3_nt
NA TRBJ1-6 TRBV6-1 few CASSEGAVGAPLHF TGTGCCAGCAGTGAAGGGGCTGTCGGGGCACCCCTCCACTTT
NA TRBJ2-5 TRBV30 NA CAWSVGQAETQYF TGTGCCTGGAGTGTGGGACAAGCAGAGACCCAGTACTTC
NA TRBJ1-1 TRBV6-1 NA CASRQTSGIPEAFF TGTGCCAGCAGACAGACGTCGGGGATCCCTGAAGCTTTCTTT
NA TRBJ1-2 TRBV5-6 once CASISGSNYGYTF TGTGCCAGCATTTCAGGGTCAAACTATGGCTACACCTTC
TRBD1 TRBJ2-7 TRBV19 NA CASKRTGGVSEQYF TGTGCCAGTAAGCGGACAGGGGGAGTGAGCGAGCAGTACTTC
TRBD1 TRBJ1-6 TRBV2 NA CASSEVAPTGGRSYNSPLHF TGTGCCAGCAGTGAAGTGGCCCCTACAGGGGGCAGGTCCTATAATTCACCCCTCCACTTT
TRBD2 TRBJ2-7 TRBV5-1 NA CASSLTLAGFSYEQYF TGCGCCAGCAGCCTGACGTTAGCGGGATTCTCCTACGAGCAGTACTTC
TRBD2 TRBJ2-5 TRBV9 NA CASSVSSGGQETQYF TGTGCCAGCAGCGTCTCTAGCGGGGGGCAAGAGACCCAGTACTTC
NA TRBJ1-5 TRBV7-2 NA CASSTQQDQPQHF TGTGCCAGCAGCACACAGCAGGATCAGCCCCAGCATTTT
NA TRBJ2-7 TRBV30 NA CAWSAQGGSEQYF TGTGCCTGGAGCGCCCAGGGGGGTTCCGAGCAGTACTTC
NA TRBJ1-1 TRBV28 few CASSFSYKSEAFF TGTGCCAGCAGTTTTTCGTACAAGTCTGAAGCTTTCTTT
NA TRBJ2-2 TRBV11-3 NA CASSLAAGELFF TGTGCCAGCAGCTTAGCGGCCGGGGAGCTGTTTTTT
TRBD2 TRBJ2-3 TRBV11-2 NA CASSDLSSGRATDTQYF TGTGCCAGCAGCGATTTATCTAGCGGGAGGGCCACAGATACGCAGTATTTT
TRBD1 TRBJ1-4 TRBV5-1 NA CASSPLTGSSEKLFF TGCGCCAGCAGCCCCCTGACAGGGAGCAGCGAAAAACTGTTTTTT
TRBD1 TRBJ1-1 TRBV29-1 NA CSVSGQMNTEAFF TGCAGCGTTTCGGGACAGATGAACACTGAAGCTTTCTTT
TRBD2 TRBJ2-1 TRBV28 NA CASSLAGLAYNEQFF TGTGCCAGCAGTTTAGCAGGACTAGCCTACAATGAGCAGTTCTTC
NA TRBJ1-1 TRBV29-1 NA CSVTGQLNTEAFF TGCAGCGTCACAGGACAGTTGAACACTGAAGCTTTCTTT
NA TRBJ1-6 TRBV19 once CASSIPAAYNSPLHF TGTGCCAGTAGTATACCCGCAGCCTATAATTCACCCCTCCACTTT
TRBD1 TRBJ1-5 TRBV7-2 few CASSQDRGNQPQHF TGTGCCAGCAGTCAGGACAGGGGCAATCAGCCCCAGCATTTT
TRBD1 TRBJ2-7 TRBV5-6 NA CASSTGTEFSYEQYF TGTGCCAGCAGCACCGGGACAGAATTCTCCTACGAGCAGTACTTC
NA TRBJ1-2 TRBV7-9 NA CASSLDRTHEIYGYTF TGTGCCAGCAGCTTAGATAGGACACATGAAATCTATGGCTACACCTTC
TRBD1 TRBJ2-6 TRBV5-6 NA CASSYFFLDRGSGANVLTF TGTGCCAGCAGCTATTTTTTTTTGGACAGGGGGTCTGGGGCCAACGTCCTGACTTTC
NA TRBJ1-6 TRBV9 NA CASSVLDSNNSPLHF TGTGCCAGCAGCGTACTAGACTCTAATAATTCACCCCTCCACTTT
NA TRBJ1-5 TRBV4-1 NA CASSQDGKRVDQPQHF TGCGCCAGCAGCCAAGATGGAAAGAGGGTGGATCAGCCCCAGCATTTT
NA TRBJ1-2 TRBV11-2 NA CASSTLRGTNYGYTF TGTGCCAGCAGCACACTCAGGGGTACAAACTATGGCTACACCTTC
TRBD2 TRBJ2-1 TRBV5-1 medium-sized CASSSSGGYNEQFF TGCGCCAGCAGCTCTAGCGGGGGATACAATGAGCAGTTCTTC
TRBD1 TRBJ1-3 TRBV7-3 once CASSSQGAAGNTIYF TGTGCCAGCAGCTCACAGGGGGCCGCTGGAAACACCATATATTTT
TRBD1 TRBJ1-5 TRBV30 few CAWSADRGYDSNQPQHF TGTGCCTGGAGTGCCGACAGGGGGTACGATAGCAATCAGCCCCAGCATTTT
TRBD2 TRBJ2-2 TRBV7-9 NA CASSPGLAGTGELFF TGTGCCAGCAGCCCAGGACTAGCCGGCACCGGGGAGCTGTTTTTT
TRBD2 TRBJ2-7 TRBV27 NA CASRRPSGGAEYEQYF TGTGCCAGCAGACGACCTAGCGGGGGAGCAGAGTACGAGCAGTACTTC
TRBD1 TRBJ2-3 TRBV5-6 NA CASSFGTGLVTQYF TGTGCCAGCAGCTTCGGGACAGGGTTGGTTACGCAGTATTTT
NA TRBJ2-7 TRBV9 NA CASSVGAPGGEQYF TGTGCCAGCAGCGTTGGGGCGCCCGGGGGCGAGCAGTACTTC
NA TRBJ1-4 TRBV5-6 NA CASSHTGETNEKLFF TGTGCCAGCAGTCACACGGGGGAAACTAATGAAAAACTGTTTTTT
NA TRBJ1-2 TRBV4-1 few CASSRDPGSNYGYTF TGCGCCAGCAGCCGAGACCCAGGCTCCAACTATGGCTACACCTTC
NA TRBJ2-7 TRBV15 few CATSRDLPPSTGSSYEQYF TGTGCCACCAGCAGAGACTTACCACCCTCGACTGGAAGCTCCTACGAGCAGTACTTC
NA TRBJ2-7 TRBV7-8 medium-sized CASSLSPRYRTNEQYF TGTGCCAGCAGCTTATCCCCCCGCTACCGAACCAACGAGCAGTACTTC
NA TRBJ2-1 TRBV11-3 few CASSLNRYNEQFF TGTGCCAGCAGCTTAAACAGGTACAATGAGCAGTTCTTC
NA TRBJ1-1 TRBV7-9 NA CASSQPGEGNTEAFF TGTGCCAGCAGCCAACCCGGGGAAGGAAACACTGAAGCTTTCTTT
TRBD2 TRBJ2-5 TRBV2 NA CASSERRTSGYPQVGETQYF TGTGCCAGCAGTGAAAGGCGAACTAGCGGGTACCCCCAAGTAGGGGAGACCCAGTACTTC
NA TRBJ1-1 TRBV5-8 many CASSGQTVNTEAFF TGTGCCAGCAGCGGACAGACAGTGAACACTGAAGCTTTCTTT
TRBD2 TRBJ2-1 TRBV11-2 NA CASSLDTSESYNEQFF TGTGCCAGCAGCTTGGATACTAGCGAATCCTACAATGAGCAGTTCTTC
TRBD2 TRBJ2-1 TRBV7-9 few CASSLALRGGDNEQFF TGTGCCAGCAGCTTAGCGTTACGCGGGGGGGACAATGAGCAGTTCTTC
NA TRBJ1-3 TRBV7-9 NA CASSPREAQGNTIYF TGTGCCAGCAGTCCCCGGGAGGCGCAGGGTAACACCATATATTTT
NA TRBJ2-5 TRBV5-1 NA CASSLILGEETQYF TGCGCCAGCAGCTTGATCTTAGGGGAAGAGACCCAGTACTTC
TRBD2 TRBJ2-1 TRBV5-1 NA CASGTSGGAGEQFF TGCGCCAGCGGGACTAGCGGGGGGGCCGGTGAGCAGTTCTTC